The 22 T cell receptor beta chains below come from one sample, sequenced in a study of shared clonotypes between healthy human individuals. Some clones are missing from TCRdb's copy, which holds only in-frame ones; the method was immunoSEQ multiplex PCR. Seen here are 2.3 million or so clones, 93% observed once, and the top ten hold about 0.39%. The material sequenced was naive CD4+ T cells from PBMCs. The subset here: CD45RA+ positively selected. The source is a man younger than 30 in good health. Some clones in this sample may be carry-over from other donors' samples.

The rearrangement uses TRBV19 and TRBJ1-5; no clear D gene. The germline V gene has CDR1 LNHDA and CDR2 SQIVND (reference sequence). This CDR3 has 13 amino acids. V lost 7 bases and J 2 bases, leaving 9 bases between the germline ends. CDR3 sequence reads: CASMQTGNQPQHF. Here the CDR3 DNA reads TGTGCCAGTATGCAGACGGGCAATCAGCCCCAGCATTTT.

DNA of the CDR3: TGTGCCACCAGCAGAGGGTCTTTTTACGAGCAGTACTTC. Protein sequence: CATSRGSFYEQYF. The chain joins TRBV15 to TRBJ2-7, with D unclear. The CDR3 totals 13 residues. V was trimmed by 1 base and J by 4 bases, leaving 8 bases between them. Per the germline V gene, CDR1 is LNHNV and CDR2 is YYDKDF (reference sequence). Complete variable domain (other parts from reference TRBV15 and TRBJ2-7): DAMVIQNPRYQVTQFGKPVTLSCSQTLNHNVMYWYQQKSSQAPKLLFHYYDKDFNNEADTPDNFQSRRPNTSFCFLDIRSPGLGDTAMYLCATSRGSFYEQYFGPGTRLTVT.

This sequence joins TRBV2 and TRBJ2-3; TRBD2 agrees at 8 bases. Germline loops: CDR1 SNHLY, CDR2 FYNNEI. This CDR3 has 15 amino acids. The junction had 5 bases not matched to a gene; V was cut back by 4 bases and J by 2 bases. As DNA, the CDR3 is TGTGCCAGCAGTGGACTAGCGAGAATCACAGATACGCAGTATTTT. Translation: CASSGLARITDTQYF.

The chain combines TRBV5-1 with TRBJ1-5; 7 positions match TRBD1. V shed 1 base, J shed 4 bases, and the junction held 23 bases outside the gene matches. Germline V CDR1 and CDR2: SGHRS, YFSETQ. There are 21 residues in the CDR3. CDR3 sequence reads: CASSLWGSSNLDRAANQPQHF. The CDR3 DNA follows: TGCGCCAGCAGCTTGTGGGGGTCCTCGAACCTAGACAGGGCCGCAAATCAGCCCCAGCATTTT.

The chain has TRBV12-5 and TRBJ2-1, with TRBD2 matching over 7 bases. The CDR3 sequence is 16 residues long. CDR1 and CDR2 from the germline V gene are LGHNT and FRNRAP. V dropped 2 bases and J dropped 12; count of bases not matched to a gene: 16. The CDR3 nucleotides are TGTGCTAGTGGTTTGACCCGAACGGGACTACCGTTGCGGCAGTTCTTC. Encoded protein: CASGLTRTGLPLRQFF. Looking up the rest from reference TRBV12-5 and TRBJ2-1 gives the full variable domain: DARVTQTPRHKVTEMGQEVTMRCQPILGHNTVFWYRQTMMQGLELLAYFRNRAPLDDSGMPKDRFSAEMPDATLATLKIQPSEPRDSAVYFCASGLTRTGLPLRQFFGPGTRLTVL.

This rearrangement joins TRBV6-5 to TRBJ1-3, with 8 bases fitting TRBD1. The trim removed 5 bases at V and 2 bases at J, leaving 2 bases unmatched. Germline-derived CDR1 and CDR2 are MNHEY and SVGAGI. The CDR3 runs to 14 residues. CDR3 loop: CASSQGAPGNTIYF. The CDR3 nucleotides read TGTGCCAGCAGTCAGGGGGCGCCTGGAAACACCATATATTTT.

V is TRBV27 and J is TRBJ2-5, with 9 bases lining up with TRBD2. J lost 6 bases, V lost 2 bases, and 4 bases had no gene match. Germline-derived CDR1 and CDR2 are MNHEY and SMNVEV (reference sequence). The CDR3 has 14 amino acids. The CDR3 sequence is CASSLAGGSKTQYF. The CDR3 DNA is TGTGCCAGCAGTTTAGCGGGAGGGTCAAAGACCCAGTACTTC.

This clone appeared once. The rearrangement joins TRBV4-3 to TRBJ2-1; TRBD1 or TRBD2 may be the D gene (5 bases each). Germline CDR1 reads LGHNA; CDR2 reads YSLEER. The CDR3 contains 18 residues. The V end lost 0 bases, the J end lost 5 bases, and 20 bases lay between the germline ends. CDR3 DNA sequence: TGCGCCAGCAGCCAAGATAATACGGGACCAACAATCCACAATGAGCAGTTCTTC. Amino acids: CASSQDNTGPTIHNEQFF.

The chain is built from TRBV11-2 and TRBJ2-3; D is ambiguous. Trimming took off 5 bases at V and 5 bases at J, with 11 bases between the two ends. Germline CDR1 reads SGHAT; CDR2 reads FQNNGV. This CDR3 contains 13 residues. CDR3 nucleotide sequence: TGTGCCAGCAGCCCGCGCCCTAGAGATACGCAGTATTTT. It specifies CASSPRPRDTQYF.

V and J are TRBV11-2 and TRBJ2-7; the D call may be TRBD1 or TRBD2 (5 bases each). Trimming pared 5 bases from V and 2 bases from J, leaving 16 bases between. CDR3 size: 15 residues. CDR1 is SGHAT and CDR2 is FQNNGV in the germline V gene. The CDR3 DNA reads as TGTGCCAGCAGCCTCGGGGCGGAGAGGACCTACGAGCAGTACTTC. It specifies CASSLGAERTYEQYF.

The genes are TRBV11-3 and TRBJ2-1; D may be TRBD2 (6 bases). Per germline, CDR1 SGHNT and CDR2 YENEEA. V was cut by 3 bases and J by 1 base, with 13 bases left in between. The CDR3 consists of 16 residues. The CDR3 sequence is CASSLEGTVSYNEQFF. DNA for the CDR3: TGTGCCAGCAGCTTGGAGGGGACGGTTTCCTACAATGAGCAGTTCTTC.

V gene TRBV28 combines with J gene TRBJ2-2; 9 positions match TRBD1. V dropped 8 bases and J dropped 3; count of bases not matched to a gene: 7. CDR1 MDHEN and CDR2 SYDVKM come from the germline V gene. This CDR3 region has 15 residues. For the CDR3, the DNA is TGTGCCAGCTTACGCCGGGACAGGGACACCGGGGAGCTGTTTTTT. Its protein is CASLRRDRDTGELFF. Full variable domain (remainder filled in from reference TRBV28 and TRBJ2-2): DVKVTQSSRYLVKRTGEKVFLECVQDMDHENMFWYRQDPGLGLRLIYFSYDVKMKEKGDIPEGYSVSREKKERFSLILESASTNQTSMYLCASLRRDRDTGELFFGEGSRLTVL.

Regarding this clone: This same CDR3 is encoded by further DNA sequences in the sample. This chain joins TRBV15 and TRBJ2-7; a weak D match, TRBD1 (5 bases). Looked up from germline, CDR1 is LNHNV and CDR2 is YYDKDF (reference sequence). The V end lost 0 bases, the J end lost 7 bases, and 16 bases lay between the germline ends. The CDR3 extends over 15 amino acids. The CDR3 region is CATSRDRQGLGEQYF. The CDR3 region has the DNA TGTGCCACCAGCAGAGATCGTCAGGGCCTGGGGGAGCAGTACTTC. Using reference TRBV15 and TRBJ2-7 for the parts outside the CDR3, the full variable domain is DAMVIQNPRYQVTQFGKPVTLSCSQTLNHNVMYWYQQKSSQAPKLLFHYYDKDFNNEADTPDNFQSRRPNTSFCFLDIRSPGLGDTAMYLCATSRDRQGLGEQYFGPGTRLTVT.

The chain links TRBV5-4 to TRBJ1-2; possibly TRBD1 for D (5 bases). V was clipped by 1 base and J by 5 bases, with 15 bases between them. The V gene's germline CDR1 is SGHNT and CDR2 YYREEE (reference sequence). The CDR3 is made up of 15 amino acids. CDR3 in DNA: TGTGCCAGCAGCTTGTTGGGGGAAGGCTCTTATGGCTACACCTTC. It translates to CASSLLGEGSYGYTF.

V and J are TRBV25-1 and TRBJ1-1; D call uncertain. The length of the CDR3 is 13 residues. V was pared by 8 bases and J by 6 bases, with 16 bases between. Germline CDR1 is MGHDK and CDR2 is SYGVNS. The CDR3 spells CASSGRVAAEAFF. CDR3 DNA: TGTGCCAGCTCCGGGAGGGTGGCGGCTGAAGCTTTCTTT.

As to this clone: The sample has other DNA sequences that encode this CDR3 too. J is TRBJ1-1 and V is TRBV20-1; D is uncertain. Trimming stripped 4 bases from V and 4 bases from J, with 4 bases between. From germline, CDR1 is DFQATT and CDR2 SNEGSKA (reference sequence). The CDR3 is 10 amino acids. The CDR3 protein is CSAMGTEAFF. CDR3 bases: TGCAGTGCTATGGGCACTGAAGCTTTCTTT.

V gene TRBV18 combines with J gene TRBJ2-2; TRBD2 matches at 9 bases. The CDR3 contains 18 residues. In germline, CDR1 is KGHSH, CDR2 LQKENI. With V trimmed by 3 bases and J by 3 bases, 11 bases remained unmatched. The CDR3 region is CASSPPGGRALDTGELFF. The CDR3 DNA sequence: TGTGCCAGCTCACCCCCGGGCGGGAGGGCCCTCGACACCGGGGAGCTGTTTTTT.

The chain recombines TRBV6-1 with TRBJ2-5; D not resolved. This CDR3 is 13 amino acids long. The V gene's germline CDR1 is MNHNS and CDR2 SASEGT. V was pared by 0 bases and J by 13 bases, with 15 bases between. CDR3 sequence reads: CASSEALRAVSYF. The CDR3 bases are TGTGCCAGCAGTGAAGCGCTTCGGGCCGTGTCGTACTTC.

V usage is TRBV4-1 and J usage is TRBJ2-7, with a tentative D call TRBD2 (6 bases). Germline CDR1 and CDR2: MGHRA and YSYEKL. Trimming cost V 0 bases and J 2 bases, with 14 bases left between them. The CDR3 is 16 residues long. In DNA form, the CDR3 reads TGCGCCAGCAGCCAAGATCTAGGCGGGAAAACCTACGAGCAGTACTTC. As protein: CASSQDLGGKTYEQYF.

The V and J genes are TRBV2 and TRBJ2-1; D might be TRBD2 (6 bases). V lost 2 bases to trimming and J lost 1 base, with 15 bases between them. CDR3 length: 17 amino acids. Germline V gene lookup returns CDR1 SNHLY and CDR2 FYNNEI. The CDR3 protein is CASSEFGGANSYNEQFF. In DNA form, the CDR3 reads TGTGCCAGCAGTGAATTCGGAGGGGCGAATTCCTACAATGAGCAGTTCTTC.

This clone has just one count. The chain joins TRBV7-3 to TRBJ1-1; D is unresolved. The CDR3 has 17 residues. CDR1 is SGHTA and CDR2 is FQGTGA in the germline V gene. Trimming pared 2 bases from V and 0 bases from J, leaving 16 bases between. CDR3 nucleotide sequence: TGTGCCAGCAGCTTAGCCATTACACGGCGGCTGAACACTGAAGCTTTCTTT. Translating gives CASSLAITRRLNTEAFF.

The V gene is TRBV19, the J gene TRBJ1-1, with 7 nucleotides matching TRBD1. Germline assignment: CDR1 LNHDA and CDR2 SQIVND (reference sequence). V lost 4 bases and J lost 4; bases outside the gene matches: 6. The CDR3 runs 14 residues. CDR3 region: CASSTYRQGTEAFF. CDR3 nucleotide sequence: TGTGCCAGTAGTACCTACAGACAGGGCACTGAAGCTTTCTTT.